This T cell receptor (beta chain) emerged from a study of blood T cell repertoires in COVID-19 (TCRdb year 2020). Concerning the study at large: Samples covering the acute and convalescent phases of COVID-19 were provided by collaborators in the United States, Italy and Spain. The prospective study material was composed of cDNA or gDNA derived from T cells, B-cell-depleted T cells, or PBMCs. Subjects who had been exposed to COVID-19, were actively infected with it, or had recovered from it provided the deeply sampled blood TCRbeta repertoires that made up the dataset. A freely available public database, intended as a resource for researchers studying the immune response to SARS-CoV-2, is where the repertoires were released. The samples were drawn from two sources: the first 160 participants of the ongoing ImmuneRACE study, and over 950 subjects contributed by 6 global collaborators. Sample metadata almost always included a de-identified subject ID, COVID-19 status, age in years and sex. Where available, HLA class I and class II types were taken from metadata supplied by the sample provider and were not determined by assay-based typing. General findings and caveats noted by the study authors: The amount of clinical and demographic metadata varied by source and participant and was provided uncurated.

TCRbeta CDR3 regions were amplified from genomic DNA by means of the immunoSEQ Assay, a bias-controlled multiplex PCR. The authors' analysis ran thus. The number of nucleated cells in each sample was estimated by amplification of reference gene primers within the assay. To quantify the absolute abundance of each unique TCRbeta CDR3 rearrangement, sequence reads were collapsed and filtered. For each sample, productive Simpson clonality was calculated as the square root of Simpson's diversity index across productive rearrangements. The table was pulled from immuneACCESS by TCRdb, which kept in-frame rearrangements only. Such tables lose some clones; where checked, under half of the loss comes from unresolved V genes, and the rest has no known cause. The DNA was the basis for D and trimming; V, J and clone size are from that table. The sample table shows 75,000 to 100,000 clones, and about 80% are seen once. The ten largest clones represent around a quarter of the sample.

Collaborating institutions collected whole blood in K2EDTA tubes following their own protocols. Collaborator samples were shipped for TCRbeta analysis as frozen whole blood, isolated PBMCs, or DNA extracted from either sample type. Via the germline V gene, CDR1 is SNHLY and CDR2 FYNNEI. From its cysteine to its phenylalanine, the CDR3 spans 15 amino acids. The CDR3 DNA has 45 bases and is translated from base 1. The V end gives up 6 bases and the J end 0 bases, leaving 5 bases in the junction not matched to a gene. A note on this clone: Its cognate antigen has yet to be identified. No per-base quality is available; no much larger clone lies one base away.

The V and J genes are TRBV2 and TRBJ1-5, with 7 bases matching TRBD1. The sequencing input was peripheral blood. This receptor was identified in a man aged 65 to 79 with acute or convalescent COVID-19. The DNA sequence reads TGTGCCAGCAGGGCCGGGACAGCTAGCAATCAGCCCCAGCATTTT. Translated, it gives CASRAGTASNQPQHF.